This T cell receptor beta chain is from a study of beta chain features in type 1 diabetes. Study-wide findings and caveats: In type 1 diabetes patients, VDJ junctions had fewer insertions; deletions at these junctions were more frequent. Within patients, naive, central memory and Treg TCRB repertoires seemed more similar than within healthy donors. Researchers report that Type 1 diabetes patients had moderately but significantly shorter TCRB CDR3s across all four CD4+ subsets. Since sequencing was performed on cDNA, cells with high TCR expression could be over-represented.

The table lists this clone with a few counts. The target antigen is unknown. This CDR3 has 17 residues. TCRB transcripts that were expressed got sequenced, as all of the isolated RNA had been reverse transcribed. Profiling relied on immunoSEQ multiplex PCR, and the TCRdb table lists in-frame clones only, not all of them. The sample contains 300,000 or so clones, roughly an eighth of which appear only once. CD45RO/CCR7/CD25/CD127/CD95/CD27 separated CD4+ naive, central memory, regulatory and stem cell-like memory cells by sorting. Sequencing input: naive CD4+ T cells from blood. The chain links TRBV21-1 to TRBJ2-5; the DNA was not compared with TRBD1, the D call given in the table. TRBV21-1 is designated a pseudogene. This TCR derives from a man aged 30-40 years with type 1 diabetes. CDR3 bases: TGTGCCAGCAGGGGCCCCGGGACAGGTCGGTCCGAAGAGACCCAGTACTTC. Protein: CASRGPGTGRSEETQYF.